Below are 9 T cell receptor beta chains sequenced from a single sample in a study of blood T cells in healthy people across ages. With a J-beta primer mix and a sample-barcoded 5' primer, a second PCR ran 7 to 11 cycles. Using its own MiXCR run on the 5' RACE reads, TCRdb lists one record per CDR3 protein. The profile shows about 1.6 million distinct CDR3 sequences, about 35% of them singletons. Sequences were obtained from blood. These receptors all come from a woman in her twenties or thirties in good health.

This clonotype came up a few times. At one of its ends the junction is not consistent with the germline gene, which may arise from a read error. V gene TRBV27 combines with J gene TRBJ2-1; 14 positions match TRBD2. The CDR3 runs 17 residues. Germline V gene lookup returns CDR1 MNHEY and CDR2 SMNVEV (reference sequence). The CDR3 sequence: CASGFSPGLAGDNEQFF. The CDR3 DNA sequence: TGTGCCAGCGGTTTCTCCCCGGGACTAGCGGGAGACAATGAGCAGTTCTTC.

V is TRBV9 and J is TRBJ1-5; TRBD1 aligns across 7 bases. This CDR3 region has 15 residues. Losses at the gene ends were 0 bases for V and 5 bases for J; bases not matched to a gene: 5. Looked up from germline, CDR1 is SGDLS and CDR2 is YYNGEE. CDR3 residues: CASSVADRNDQPQHF. The CDR3 DNA is TGTGCCAGCAGCGTAGCGGACAGGAATGATCAGCCCCAGCATTTT.

The chain uses TRBV3-1 and TRBJ2-1, with a tentative D call TRBD2 (7 bases). Germline V gives CDR1 LGHDT, CDR2 YNNKEL (reference sequence). The V end lost 2 bases, the J end lost 10 bases, and 12 bases lay between the germline ends. The CDR3 length is 13 residues. CDR3 DNA: TGTGCCAGCAGCCAATTGGGGGGGCCGGAGCAGTTCTTC. This translates into CASSQLGGPEQFF.

The V gene is TRBV12-3 or TRBV12-4, the J gene TRBJ2-7; D not certain. The CDR3 consists of 13 residues. Trimming shortened V by 6 bases and J by 5 bases, and 14 bases separated the two germline ends. This CDR3 is CASSRGWLDEQYF. DNA for the CDR3: TGTGCCAGCAGCCGCGGATGGCTCGACGAGCAGTACTTC.

The genes are TRBV28 and TRBJ1-5, with D possibly being TRBD1 (5 bases). The CDR3 covers 16 residues. Looked up from germline, CDR1 is MDHEN and CDR2 is SYDVKM. With 2 bases removed from V and 6 bases from J, the gap between germline ends came to 17 bases. The CDR3 reads CASSLAFGREGQPQHF. CDR3 bases: TGTGCCAGCAGTTTAGCCTTCGGCAGGGAAGGTCAGCCCCAGCATTTT.

This rearrangement joins TRBV4-1 to TRBJ1-1, with TRBD1 matching over 7 bases. The V and J ends lost 1 base and 2 bases, in that order; junction bases with no gene match: 10. Germline V gene data show CDR1 as MGHRA and CDR2 as YSYEKL. The CDR3 spans 17 residues. CDR3 nucleotide sequence: TGCGCCAGCAGCCAAGCTTTCCGGGACAGAGATAACACTGAAGCTTTCTTT. Encoded protein: CASSQAFRDRDNTEAFF.

The genes are TRBV6-2 or TRBV6-3 and TRBJ1-5; D not certain. The CDR3 loop spans 12 amino acids. V was clipped by 6 bases and J by 7 bases, with 10 bases between them. Germline V gene lookup returns CDR1 MNHEY and CDR2 SVGEGT. The CDR3 reads CASRAGDQPQHF. As DNA, the CDR3 is TGTGCCAGCAGGGCGGGCGACCAGCCCCAGCATTTT.

The J gene is TRBJ2-7, the V gene TRBV10-3; 9 bases align to TRBD2. Germline trimming cut 10 bases from V and 5 bases from J; bases unmatched to any gene: 9. The CDR3 contains 13 residues. Germline CDR1 and CDR2: ENHRY and SYGVKD. Written as DNA, the CDR3 is TGTGCCACGCGGACTAGCGACAGTGACGAGCAGTACTTC. It codes for CATRTSDSDEQYF.

The count of this clonotype is one. The chain is built from TRBV29-1 and TRBJ2-3, with D maybe TRBD2 (5 bases). Trimming cost V 6 bases and J 3 bases, with 16 bases left between them. In germline, CDR1 is SQVTM, CDR2 ANQGSEA. The CDR3 covers 14 residues. The CDR3 here is CSVGLLARTDTQYF. As DNA, the CDR3 is TGCAGCGTAGGACTTTTAGCCAGAACAGATACGCAGTATTTT.